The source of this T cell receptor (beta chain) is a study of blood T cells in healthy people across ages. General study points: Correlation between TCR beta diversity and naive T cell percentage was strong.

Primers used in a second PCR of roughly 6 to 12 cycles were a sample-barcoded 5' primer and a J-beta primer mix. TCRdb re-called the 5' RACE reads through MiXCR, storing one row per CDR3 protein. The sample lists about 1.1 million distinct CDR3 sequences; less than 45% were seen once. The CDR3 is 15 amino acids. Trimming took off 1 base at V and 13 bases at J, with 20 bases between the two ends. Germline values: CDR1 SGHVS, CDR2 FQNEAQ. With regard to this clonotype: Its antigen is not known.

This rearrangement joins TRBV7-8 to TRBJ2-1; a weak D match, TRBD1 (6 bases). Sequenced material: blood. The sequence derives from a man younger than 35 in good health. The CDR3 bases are TGTGCCAGCAGCTTAGTGTCTGGACAGCAAGAGACCCAGTTCTTC. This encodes CASSLVSGQQETQFF.